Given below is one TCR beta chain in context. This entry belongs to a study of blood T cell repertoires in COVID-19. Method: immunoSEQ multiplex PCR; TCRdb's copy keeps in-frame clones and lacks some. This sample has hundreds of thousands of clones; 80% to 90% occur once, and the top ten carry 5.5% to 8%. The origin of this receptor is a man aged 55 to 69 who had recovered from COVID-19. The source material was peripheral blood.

Here the CDR3 DNA reads TGTGCCAGCTCACCCTTACCAGGGGACTATGGCTACACCTTC. It encodes CASSPLPGDYGYTF. This chain connects TRBV18 to TRBJ1-2; D might be TRBD1 (6 bases). The CDR3 consists of 14 residues. CDR1 is KGHSH and CDR2 is LQKENI in the germline V gene. Trimming took off 3 bases at V and 3 bases at J, with 11 bases between the two ends.